The 8 T cell receptor beta chains below come from one sample, sequenced in a study of cytomegalovirus exposure and HLA in healthy donors. The PCR was carried out with 60 Vbeta primers and 13 Jbeta primers. The repertoire was sequenced with immunoSEQ multiplex PCR; TCRdb's copy has only in-frame clones and lacks some. The sample has 150,000 or so clones, more than 80% seen once. Sequencing was carried out using PBMCs. The receptors stem from a woman aged 18-29 years in good health and CMV-seronegative.

The chain recombines TRBV19 with TRBJ2-7, with a tentative D call TRBD1 (6 bases). Per the germline V gene, CDR1 is LNHDA and CDR2 is SQIVND (reference sequence). The CDR3 spans 15 residues. Deletions cut 6 bases from V and 5 bases from J, with 20 bases between. CDR3: CASSHDRYPINEQYF. The CDR3 bases are TGTGCCAGTAGCCATGACAGGTATCCTATCAACGAGCAGTACTTC. The complete variable domain, with remaining parts taken from reference TRBV19 and TRBJ2-7, reads DGGITQSPKYLFRKEGQNVTLSCEQNLNHDAMYWYRQDPGQGLRLIYYSQIVNDFQKGDIAEGYSVSREKKESFPLTVTSAQKNPTAFYLCASSHDRYPINEQYFGPGTRLTVT.

The chain has TRBV6-1 and TRBJ2-7, with TRBD1 as a possible D gene (5 bases). The CDR3 has 12 amino acids. V lost 4 bases to trimming and J lost 6 bases, with 10 bases between them. Germline assignment: CDR1 MNHNS and CDR2 SASEGT. CDR3 sequence (DNA): TGTGCCAGCAGTGGACGGACATTCGAGCAGTACTTC. Translation: CASSGRTFEQYF.

V is TRBV5-1 and J is TRBJ2-1; tentatively, D is TRBD1 (5 bases). Germline V gene lookup returns CDR1 SGHRS and CDR2 YFSETQ. The CDR3 sequence is 15 residues long. V gave up 4 bases and J gave up 5 bases, with 16 bases separating them. The CDR3 nucleotides are TGCGCCAGCAGCGTGGGAACCCTCAGGGACAATGAGCAGTTCTTC. Its protein is CASSVGTLRDNEQFF.

The chain is built from TRBV4-3 and TRBJ2-4; tentative D call: TRBD2 (5 bases). The CDR3 loop spans 13 amino acids. V was pared by 0 bases and J by 13 bases, with 13 bases between. In germline, CDR1 is LGHNA, CDR2 YSLEER. The chain's CDR3 is CASSQESRDAQYF. CDR3 nucleotide sequence: TGCGCCAGCAGCCAAGAGTCCCGGGATGCACAGTACTTC.

The CDR3 reads CASSEAGQLNTEAFF. DNA for the CDR3: TGCGCCAGCAGTGAGGCCGGACAACTGAACACTGAAGCTTTCTTT. The chain joins TRBV10-1 to TRBJ1-1, with a possible D match to TRBD1 (5 bases). The germline V gene has CDR1 WNHNN and CDR2 SYGVQD (reference sequence). The CDR3 is 15 amino acids. The V and J ends lost 2 bases and 0 bases respectively, with 10 bases between them.

The genes are TRBV5-1 and TRBJ2-3; 8 nucleotides match TRBD1. There are 14 residues in the CDR3. The V gene's germline CDR1 is SGHRS and CDR2 YFSETQ. The junction had 4 bases not matched to a gene; V was cut back by 6 bases and J by 1 base. CDR3 residues: CASNLGQGTDTQYF. CDR3 DNA sequence: TGCGCCAGCAATTTGGGACAGGGCACAGATACGCAGTATTTT.

This chain joins TRBV19 and TRBJ2-1; tentatively, D is TRBD1 (5 bases). Germline V lookup: CDR1 LNHDA, CDR2 SQIVND (reference sequence). Trimming shortened V by 4 bases and J by 0 bases, and 13 bases separated the two germline ends. The CDR3 has 16 amino acids. The CDR3 is CASSKGHDRSYNEQFF. The CDR3 bases are TGTGCCAGTAGTAAAGGACATGACCGCTCCTACAATGAGCAGTTCTTC.

The V call is TRBV11-2, the J call TRBJ2-1; 7 bases are a match to TRBD2. The CDR3 totals 17 residues. Germline V lookup: CDR1 SGHAT, CDR2 FQNNGV. V lost 0 bases to trimming and J lost 3 bases; unmatched junction nucleotides: 8. CDR3 sequence (DNA): TGTGCCAGCAGCTTAGAGTGGGCGGGAGAAGTCTACAATGAGCAGTTCTTC. Residues: CASSLEWAGEVYNEQFF.